The clone carrying this T cell receptor beta chain was found once. This CDR3 has 15 residues. V lost 6 bases to trimming and J lost 6 bases; unmatched junction nucleotides: 9. Per the germline V gene, CDR1 is GTSNPN and CDR2 is SVGIG (reference sequence). Profiling relied on immunoSEQ multiplex PCR, and the TCRdb table lists in-frame clones only, not all of them. The sample shows over 200,000 clones, about 90% of them seen only once. Recruited during active infection, patients (from Seattle) were subsequently followed longitudinally. These data are taken from a study of blood T cell repertoires in COVID-19.

The sequencing input was peripheral blood. The sequence was collected from a man aged 25 to 40 with COVID-19, enrolled during active disease. The rearrangement uses TRBV30 and TRBJ1-5; TRBD1 matches 12 bases. In nucleotides, the CDR3 is TGTGCCTGTTCTTTCGGGACAGGGGGCTCTCAGCCCCAGCATTTT. Amino acid sequence: CACSFGTGGSQPQHF.